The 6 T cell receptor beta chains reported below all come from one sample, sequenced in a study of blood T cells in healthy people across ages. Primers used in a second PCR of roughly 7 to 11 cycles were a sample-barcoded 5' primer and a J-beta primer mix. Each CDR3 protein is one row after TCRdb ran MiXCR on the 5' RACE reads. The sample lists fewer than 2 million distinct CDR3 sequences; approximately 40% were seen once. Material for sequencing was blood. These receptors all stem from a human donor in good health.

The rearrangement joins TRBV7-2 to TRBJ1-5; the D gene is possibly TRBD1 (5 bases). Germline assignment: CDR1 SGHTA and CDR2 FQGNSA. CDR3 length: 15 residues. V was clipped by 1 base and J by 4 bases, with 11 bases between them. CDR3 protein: CASSLGSGTNQPQHF. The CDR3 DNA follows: TGTGCCAGCAGCTTAGGTTCCGGGACGAATCAGCCCCAGCATTTT.

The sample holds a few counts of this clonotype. Here the CDR3 DNA reads TGTGCCAGCAGCTTCAGGGGCCCCGGGGAGCTGTTTTTT. Protein: CASSFRGPGELFF. This chain joins TRBV7-8 and TRBJ2-2; perhaps TRBD1 as D (6 bases). Trimming removed 3 bases from V and 6 bases from J, with 8 bases in between. This CDR3 is 13 amino acids long. The germline V gene has CDR1 SGHVS and CDR2 FQNEAQ.

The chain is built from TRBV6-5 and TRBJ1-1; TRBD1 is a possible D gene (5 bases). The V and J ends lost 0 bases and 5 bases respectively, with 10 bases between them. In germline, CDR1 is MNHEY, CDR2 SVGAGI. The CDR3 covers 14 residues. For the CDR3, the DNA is TGTGCCAGCAGTTACTCTCAGGGAGGGACTGAAGCTTTCTTT. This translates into CASSYSQGGTEAFF.

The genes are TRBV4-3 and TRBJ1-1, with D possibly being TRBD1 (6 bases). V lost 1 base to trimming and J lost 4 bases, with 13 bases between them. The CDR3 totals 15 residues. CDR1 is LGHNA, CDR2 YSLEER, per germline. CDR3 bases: TGCGCCAGCAGCCAAGCCAAGCAGGGGTTCACTGAAGCTTTCTTT. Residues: CASSQAKQGFTEAFF.

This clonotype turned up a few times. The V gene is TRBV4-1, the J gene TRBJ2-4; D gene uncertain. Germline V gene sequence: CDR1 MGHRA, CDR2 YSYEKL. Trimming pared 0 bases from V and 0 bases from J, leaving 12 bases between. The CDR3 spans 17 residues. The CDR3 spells CASSQELQTIAKNIQYF. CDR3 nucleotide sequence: TGCGCCAGCAGCCAAGAGTTACAGACCATAGCCAAAAACATTCAGTACTTC.

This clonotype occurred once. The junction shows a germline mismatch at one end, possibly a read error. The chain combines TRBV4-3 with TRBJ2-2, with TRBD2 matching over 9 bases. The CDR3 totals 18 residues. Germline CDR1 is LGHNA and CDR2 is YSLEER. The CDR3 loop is CACSQDESGGPNTGELFF. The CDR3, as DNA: TGCGCCTGCAGCCAAGATGAGAGCGGGGGGCCCAACACCGGGGAGCTGTTTTTT.